The entry that follows covers one TCR beta chain sequence. The CDR3 runs 16 residues. Germline V gene lookup returns CDR1 LGHDT and CDR2 YNNKEL (reference sequence). V trimming: 4 bases; J trimming: 6 bases; junction bases outside the gene matches: 11. The sample is drawn from a study of blood T cell repertoires in COVID-19. Overall study context: Spain, Italy and the United States supplied samples that represented acute and convalescent COVID-19. Sources were T cells, B-cell-depleted T cells, or PBMCs; the material itself was cDNA or gDNA.

In the source study's methods: Cell counts per sample came from amplifying reference gene primers. Data came from immunoSEQ multiplex PCR; TCRdb stores just in-frame clones and leaves some out. Clonal size and the V and J genes are those of that table, whereas D and trimming came from the DNA. The sample has 75,000 to 95,000 clones, around four fifths seen once. The sequence derives from a man older than 75 with active or convalescent COVID-19. The specimen was peripheral blood. V gene TRBV3-1 (or the pseudogene TRBV3-2) combines with J gene TRBJ2-5; 10 nucleotides line up with TRBD2. CDR3 coding DNA: TGTGCCAGCAGCCCCCTAGCGGGGGCATCGGTGAAGACCCAGTACTTC. This codes for CASSPLAGASVKTQYF.